This T cell receptor beta chain originates from a study of CD8+ T cells in alopecia areata. In the study overall: Treated patients took oral tofacitinib at 5 to 10 mg twice daily. Findings and limits, study-wide: Many of the expanded lesional clones endured in scalp and blood while on tofacitinib.

The treatment was: oral pan-JAK inhibitor, 5-10 mg twice daily. From alopecia areata patients, lesional scalp punch biopsies and peripheral blood were collected. Germline CDR1 reads LNHNV; CDR2 reads YYDKDF (reference sequence). This CDR3 contains 15 residues. With 4 bases removed from V and 9 bases from J, the gap between germline ends came to 16 bases. After isolation, RNA underwent reverse transcription to generate cDNA as the sequencing template. Libraries were prepared by immunoSEQ multiplex PCR; TCRdb keeps only in-frame clonotypes and omits some of them. The table has about 260,000 clones, 60% seen once. Concerning this clone itself: What it recognizes is unknown.

This receptor was identified in a human donor with alopecia areata. The sample in question was CD4+ T cells sorted from blood, obtained at week 52, from a patient treated with tofacitinib. The chain carries TRBV15 and TRBJ1-6; D is uncertain. CDR3 sequence: CATSNVPTVGSPLHF. In DNA, the CDR3 is TGTGCCACCAGCAATGTTCCCACGGTGGGTTCACCCCTCCACTTT.